The clone carrying this T cell receptor (beta chain) was seen only a few times. What it recognizes is unknown. The PCR was carried out with 60 Vbeta primers and 13 Jbeta primers. Assay: immunoSEQ multiplex PCR; the TCRdb copy retains only in-frame clones and omits some. The table lists about 160,000 clones, around 88% of them singletons. The sample originates from a study of cytomegalovirus exposure and HLA in healthy donors. Findings and limits, study-wide: CMV serostatus was the sole immune exposure information available.

CDR1 and CDR2 from the germline V gene are LGHNA and YSLEER. This CDR3 is 13 amino acids long. Losses at the gene ends were 3 bases for V and 7 bases for J; bases not matched to a gene: 6. The V call is TRBV4-3, the J call TRBJ2-7; 7 bases map to TRBD1. Sequenced material: PBMCs. The receptor was isolated from a woman in her twenties or thirties in good health and CMV-seronegative. CDR3 loop: CASSHPGTVEQYF. The CDR3 DNA is TGCGCCAGCAGCCACCCCGGGACAGTTGAGCAGTACTTC.